Listed below are T cell receptor beta chains from one sample, sequenced in a study of cytomegalovirus exposure and HLA in healthy donors. Sequenced by immunoSEQ multiplex PCR; TCRdb stores in-frame clones only, minus some. The profile shows some 150,000 clones, over 60% of them singletons. Input material: PBMCs. These receptors came from a female donor in good health and CMV-seronegative. Both conserved end residues are part of each CDR3. D genes are given only for firm matches. Some rows have no size entry. The others give once, few or many, or a class for an expanded clone.

J gene	V gene	D gene	clone size	CDR3 DNA	CDR3 protein
TRBJ2-5	TRBV4-1	NA	NA	TGCGCCAGCAGCCAAGCTAGCACCCAAGAGACCCAGTACTTC	CASSQASTQETQYF
TRBJ1-4	TRBV13	NA	NA	TGTGCCAGCAGCCATGCCACAGTCGATGAAAAACTGTTTTTT	CASSHATVDEKLFF
TRBJ1-5	TRBV19	NA	few	TGTGCCAGTAGTATAAATGGCGGTAGCAATCAGCCCCAGCATTTT	CASSINGGSNQPQHF
TRBJ2-2	TRBV2	TRBD1	NA	TGTGCCAGCAGGGTTTCCCCACAGGGGCGGGGGGAGCTGTTTTTT	CASRVSPQGRGELFF
TRBJ1-1	TRBV5-1	NA	few	TGCGCCAGCAGCTTGACCACGCCGGGCACTGAAGCTTTCTTT	CASSLTTPGTEAFF
TRBJ2-5	TRBV23-1	NA	NA	TGCGCCAGCGGCCAGCGAGGAGTCGGCGAGACCCAGTACTTC	CASGQRGVGETQYF
TRBJ1-6	TRBV5-8	TRBD1	NA	TGTGCCAGCAGCTTGTTGGGACAGGGACGATCACCCCTCCACTTT	CASSLLGQGRSPLHF
TRBJ2-7	TRBV25-1	TRBD2	NA	TGTGCCAGCAGTGTCGCTAGCGGGAGATACGAGCAGTACTTC	CASSVASGRYEQYF
TRBJ1-2	TRBV4-1	NA	NA	TGCGCCAGCAGCCAAGAAGTAGGGGCTAACTATGGCTACACCTTC	CASSQEVGANYGYTF
TRBJ1-2	TRBV5-6	NA	NA	TGTGCCAGCAGCTGGGGGGTCGCTTCTAACTATGGCTACACCTTC	CASSWGVASNYGYTF
TRBJ1-1	TRBV19	NA	NA	TGTGCCAGTAGTGAGGCCGTGGGCACTGAAGCTTTCTTT	CASSEAVGTEAFF
TRBJ2-4	TRBV13	NA	NA	TGTGCCAGCAGCTTCTCTGTAGCCAAAAACATTCAGTACTTC	CASSFSVAKNIQYF
TRBJ1-1	TRBV5-1	NA	NA	TGCGCCAGCAGCTTGGTTGGGGGAGGCATGACCACTGAAGCTTTCTTT	CASSLVGGGMTTEAFF
TRBJ2-7	TRBV6-6	NA	few	TGTGCCAGCAGTTACTTGGGAGGCGAGCAGTACTTC	CASSYLGGEQYF
TRBJ2-5	TRBV10-3	NA	NA	TGTGCCATCAGTGGTTACGCCCCCTCAGACCAAGAGACCCAGTACTTC	CAISGYAPSDQETQYF
TRBJ2-3	TRBV6-5	TRBD1	NA	TGTGCCAGCAGTTACTCGTGGGACAGGGGGCTCGATACGCAGTATTTT	CASSYSWDRGLDTQYF
TRBJ1-1	TRBV27	NA	NA	TGTGCCAGCACCCAGGGGTCTGAAGCTTTCTTT	CASTQGSEAFF
TRBJ2-7	TRBV11-2	TRBD2	NA	TGTGCCAGCAGCTTCGGACTAGCGGGGTACGAGCAGTACTTC	CASSFGLAGYEQYF
TRBJ2-1	TRBV6-5	TRBD2	NA	TGTGCCAGCAGTTATTCGAGGACTAGGTCTAATGAGCAGTTCTTC	CASSYSRTRSNEQFF
TRBJ2-7	TRBV5-6	NA	once	TGTGCCAGCAGCTTGGGACAGAACAGCTACGAGCAGTACTTC	CASSLGQNSYEQYF
TRBJ2-2	TRBV7-9	TRBD1	NA	TGTGCCAGCAGCCCCTCGACAGGGACCCCGTTTGTGGGAACCGGGGAGCTGTTTTTT	CASSPSTGTPFVGTGELFF
TRBJ2-1	TRBV4-2	TRBD2	NA	TGTGCCAGCAGCCAAGATTCGGGAACTAGCGGTTACAATGAGCAGTTCTTC	CASSQDSGTSGYNEQFF